This T cell receptor (beta chain) was found in a study of OX40 agonist ivuxolimab in advanced cancers. Study summary: Aged roughly 20 to 79 with a mean of about 60 years, they were almost 85% male.

CDR3 length equals 15 residues. CDR1 is SGDLS, CDR2 YYNGEE, per germline. Trimming took off 3 bases at V and 2 bases at J, with 14 bases between the two ends. This clone showed up just a few times. What it binds is not known. Profiled with immunoSEQ multiplex PCR; TCRdb holds only in-frame clones, not every one. The table includes about 70,000 clones, about nine tenths detected once. Study results and caveats: More expanded clones were seen, on average, in CD8+ T cells than in CD4+. Several nonresponders also turned out to have low normalized T-cell clonal expansion.

The genes are TRBV9 and TRBJ2-5, with D unclear. This clonotype was obtained from an adult with an advanced solid tumor such as melanoma, head and neck, liver or kidney cancer. The sample in question was CD4+ or CD8+ T cells sorted from blood, obtained in a trial of the OX40 agonist ivuxolimab. CDR3 in DNA: TGTGCCAGCAGCGAAACCTTAGACGGACAAGAGACCCAGTACTTC. The encoded protein is CASSETLDGQETQYF.